The 5 T cell receptor beta chains given below trace back to one sample, sequenced in a study of multiple sclerosis patients with progressive multifocal leukoencephalopathy. Specified time point: time of PML onset. Profiled with immunoSEQ multiplex PCR; TCRdb holds only in-frame clones, not every one. The top ten clones hold roughly 3.2% of a sample with fewer than 35,000 clones, approximately 84% of them seen once. The specimen comprised PBMCs, sampled from a patient treated with natalizumab. The receptors originated from a human donor with progressive multifocal leukoencephalopathy.

This clone appeared a single time. The J gene is TRBJ1-2, the V gene TRBV7-6, with 10 bases that match TRBD1. V shed 5 bases, J shed 3 bases, and the junction held 9 bases outside the gene matches. The CDR3 has 16 amino acids. CDR1 is SGHVS, CDR2 FNYEAQ, per germline. The CDR3 loop reads CASSPKTGGADYGYTF. The CDR3 nucleotides are TGTGCCAGCAGCCCCAAGACAGGGGGCGCGGACTATGGCTACACCTTC.

For this clone: Mismatch with germline at one junction end may stem from a read error. CDR3: CASSLGVGAIPEAFF. In DNA, the CDR3 is TGTGCCAGCAGTTTGGGCGTTGGGGCGATCCCTGAAGCTTTTTTT. This chain connects TRBV27 to TRBJ1-1, with D possibly TRBD1 on 5 matching bases. CDR1 is MNHEY, CDR2 SMNVEV, per germline (reference sequence). The CDR3 is made up of 15 amino acids.

The chain employs TRBV5-1 and TRBJ1-5; 12 positions match TRBD1. The junction had 6 bases not matched to a gene; V was cut back by 0 bases and J by 5 bases. The CDR3 has 17 amino acids. Germline V lookup: CDR1 SGHRS, CDR2 YFSETQ. This CDR3 is CASSLEPGQGAHQPQHF. The CDR3 bases are TGCGCCAGCAGCTTGGAACCGGGACAGGGGGCCCATCAGCCCCAGCATTTT.

This rearrangement joins TRBV28 to TRBJ1-1, with unresolved D. The CDR3 has 14 residues. Trimming stripped 8 bases from V and 2 bases from J, with 15 bases between. CDR1 is MDHEN and CDR2 is SYDVKM in the germline V gene. The CDR3: CASGLIRANTEAFF. The CDR3, as DNA: TGTGCCAGCGGTCTAATTCGGGCTAACACTGAAGCTTTCTTT.

The chain uses TRBV2 and TRBJ1-4, with D possibly being TRBD1 (6 bases). The CDR3 totals 17 residues. Germline CDR1 is SNHLY and CDR2 is FYNNEI. V was clipped by 3 bases and J by 10 bases, with 24 bases between them. CDR3 sequence (DNA): TGTGCCAGCAGTGAGGCGGGGGCGAGGGTGAGGATGGGAAAACTGTTTTTT. Protein: CASSEAGARVRMGKLFF.